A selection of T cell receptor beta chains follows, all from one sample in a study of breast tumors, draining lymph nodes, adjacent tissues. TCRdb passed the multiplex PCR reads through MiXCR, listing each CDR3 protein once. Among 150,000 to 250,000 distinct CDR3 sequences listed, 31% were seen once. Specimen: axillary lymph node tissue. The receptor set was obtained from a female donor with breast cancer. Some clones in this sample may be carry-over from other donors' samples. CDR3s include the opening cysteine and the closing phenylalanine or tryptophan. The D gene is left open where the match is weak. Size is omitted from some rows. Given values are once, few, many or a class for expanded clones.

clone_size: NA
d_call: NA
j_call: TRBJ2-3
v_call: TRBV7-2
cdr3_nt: TGTGCCAGCAGCTCGGAAGGGCCAGATACGCAGTATTTT
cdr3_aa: CASSSEGPDTQYF

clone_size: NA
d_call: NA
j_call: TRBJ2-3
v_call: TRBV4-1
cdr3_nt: TGCGCCAGTACTCCCCTATGGGGTAGCACAGATACGCAGTATTTT
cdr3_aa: CASTPLWGSTDTQYF

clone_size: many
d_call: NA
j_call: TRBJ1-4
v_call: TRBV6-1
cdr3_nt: TGTGCCAGCAGCCCTTATGAAAAACTGTTTTTT
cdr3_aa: CASSPYEKLFF

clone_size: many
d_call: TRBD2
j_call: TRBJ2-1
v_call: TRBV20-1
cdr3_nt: TGCAGTGCCTGGAGCGGGGGGGCGATTGAGCAGTTCTTC
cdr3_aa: CSAWSGGAIEQFF

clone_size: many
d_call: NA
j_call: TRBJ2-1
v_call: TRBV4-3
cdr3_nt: TGCGCCAGCAGCCAAGAACAGCTGGGCTACAATGAGCAGTTCTTC
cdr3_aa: CASSQEQLGYNEQFF

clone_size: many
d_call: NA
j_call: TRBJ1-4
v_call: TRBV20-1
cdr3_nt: TGCAGTGCGCCGGGACTCACTAATGAAAAACTGTTTTTT
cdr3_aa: CSAPGLTNEKLFF

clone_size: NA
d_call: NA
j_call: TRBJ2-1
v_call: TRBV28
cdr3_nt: TGTGCCAGCAGTTTATTGGGTACTAGTGGTTACAATGAGCAGTTCTTC
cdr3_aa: CASSLLGTSGYNEQFF

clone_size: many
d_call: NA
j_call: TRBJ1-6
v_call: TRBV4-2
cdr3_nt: TGTGCCAGCAGCCAAGCTCAGGAAAATTCACCCCTCCACTTT
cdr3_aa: CASSQAQENSPLHF

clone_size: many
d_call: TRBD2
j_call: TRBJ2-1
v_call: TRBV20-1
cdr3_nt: TGCAGTGCTGATGGTGGGCTTGTGGGGGGGATTGAGCAGTTCTTC
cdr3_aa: CSADGGLVGGIEQFF

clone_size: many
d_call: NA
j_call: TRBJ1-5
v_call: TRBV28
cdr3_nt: TGTGCCAGCAGGCTACAACAGGGTTCTCAGCCCCAGCATTTT
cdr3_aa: CASRLQQGSQPQHF

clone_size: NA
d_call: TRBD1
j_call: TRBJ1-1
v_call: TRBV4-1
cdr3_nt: TGCGCCAGCAGCTTATGGCAGGGGGCTAACACTGAAGCTTTCTTT
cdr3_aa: CASSLWQGANTEAFF

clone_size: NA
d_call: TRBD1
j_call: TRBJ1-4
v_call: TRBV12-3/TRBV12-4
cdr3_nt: TGTGCCAGCAAGGGACAGTTAACTAATGAAAAACTGTTTTTT
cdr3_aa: CASKGQLTNEKLFF

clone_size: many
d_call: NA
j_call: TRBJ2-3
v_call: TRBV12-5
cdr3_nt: TGTGCTAGTGGTTCGGACTTTAGCGGACGCACAGATACGCAGTATTTT
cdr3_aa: CASGSDFSGRTDTQYF

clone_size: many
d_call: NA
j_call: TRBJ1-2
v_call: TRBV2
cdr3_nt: TGTGCCAGCTGCCTGGGGTCGGGGTATGGCTACACCTTC
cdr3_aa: CASCLGSGYGYTF

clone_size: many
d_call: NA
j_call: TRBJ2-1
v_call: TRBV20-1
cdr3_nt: TGCAGTGCCACGGACAGCCTCTCCTACAATGAGCAGTTCTTC
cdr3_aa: CSATDSLSYNEQFF

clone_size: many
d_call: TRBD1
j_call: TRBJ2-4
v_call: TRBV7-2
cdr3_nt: TGTGCCAGCAGCTTAGGGACAGGGGGTCACATTCAGTACTTC
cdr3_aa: CASSLGTGGHIQYF

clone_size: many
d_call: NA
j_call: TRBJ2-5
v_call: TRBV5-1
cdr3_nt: TGCGCCAGCAGCTTAGATCCGGCTGAGACCCAGTACTTC
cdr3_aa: CASSLDPAETQYF

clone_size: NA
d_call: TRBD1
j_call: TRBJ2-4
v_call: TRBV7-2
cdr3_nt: TGTGCCAGCAGTCCAGGGGGTGCGGCCAAAAACATTCAGCACTTC
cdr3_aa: CASSPGGAAKNIQHF

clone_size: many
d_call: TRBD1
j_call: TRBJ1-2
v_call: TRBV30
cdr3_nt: TGTGCCTGGAGTGTACCTGCATCAGGGGGCTATGGCTACACCTTC
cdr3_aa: CAWSVPASGGYGYTF

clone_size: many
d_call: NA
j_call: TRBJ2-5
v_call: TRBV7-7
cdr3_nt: TGTGCTAGCAGCTTAGGGTTCTTACAGGACAAAGAGACCCAGTACTTC
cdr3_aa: CASSLGFLQDKETQYF

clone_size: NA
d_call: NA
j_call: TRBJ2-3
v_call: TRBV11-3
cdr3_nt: TGTGCCAGCAGCCGCGGGACCACAGCTACGCAGTATTTT
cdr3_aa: CASSRGTTATQYF

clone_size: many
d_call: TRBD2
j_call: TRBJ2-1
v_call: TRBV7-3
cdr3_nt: TGTGCCAGCAGCATAGCGGGAGCGAACTCCTACAATGAGCAGTTCTTC
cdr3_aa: CASSIAGANSYNEQFF

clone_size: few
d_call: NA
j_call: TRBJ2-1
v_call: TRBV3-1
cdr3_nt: TGTGCCAGCAGCCATTCCTCTAGAAACAATGAGCAGTTCTTC
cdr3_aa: CASSHSSRNNEQFF

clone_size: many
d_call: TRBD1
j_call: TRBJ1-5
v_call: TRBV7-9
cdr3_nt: TGTGCCAGCAGTTCAACAGGGGATCGGGGTCAGCCCCAGCATTTT
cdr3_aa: CASSSTGDRGQPQHF

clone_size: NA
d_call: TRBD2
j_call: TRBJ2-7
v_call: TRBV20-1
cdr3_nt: TGCAGTGCTAGAGATGGGACTAGCGGGAGAACTACCGGGGAGCAGTACTTC
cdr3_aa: CSARDGTSGRTTGEQYF

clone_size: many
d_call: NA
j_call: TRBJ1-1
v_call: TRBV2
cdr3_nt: TGTGCCAGCAGTGAAAGGGGTGGGAACACTGAAGCTTTCTTT
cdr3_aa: CASSERGGNTEAFF

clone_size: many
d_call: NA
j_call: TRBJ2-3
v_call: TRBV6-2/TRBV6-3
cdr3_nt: TGTGCCAGCAGATCCCCGATCACAGATACGCAGTATTTT
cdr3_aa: CASRSPITDTQYF

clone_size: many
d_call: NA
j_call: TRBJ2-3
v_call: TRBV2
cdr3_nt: TGTGCCAGCAGTGTGGAAGGAGTTACAGATACGCAGTATTTT
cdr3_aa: CASSVEGVTDTQYF

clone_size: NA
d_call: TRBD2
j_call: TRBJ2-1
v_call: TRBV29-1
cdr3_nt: TGCAGCGTCTCACTAGCGGGGGGGCGGAATGAGCAGTTCTTC
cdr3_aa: CSVSLAGGRNEQFF

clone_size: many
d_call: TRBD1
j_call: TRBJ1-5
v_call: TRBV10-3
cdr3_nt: TGTGCCATCAGATCGGGACAGGGAGATCAGCCCCAGCATTTT
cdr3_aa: CAIRSGQGDQPQHF

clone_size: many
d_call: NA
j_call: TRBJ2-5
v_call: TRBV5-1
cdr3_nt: TGCGCCAGCAGCTTGTGGGTTAAACAAGAGACCCAGTACTTC
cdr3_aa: CASSLWVKQETQYF

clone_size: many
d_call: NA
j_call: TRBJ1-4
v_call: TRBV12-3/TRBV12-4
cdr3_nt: TGTGCCAGCAGAACCGGGGAAAAACTGTTTTTT
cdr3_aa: CASRTGEKLFF

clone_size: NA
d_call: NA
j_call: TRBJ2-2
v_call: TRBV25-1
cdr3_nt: TGTGCCAGGGCGGGATCTAGGGGCACCGGGGAGCTGTTTTTT
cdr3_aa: CARAGSRGTGELFF

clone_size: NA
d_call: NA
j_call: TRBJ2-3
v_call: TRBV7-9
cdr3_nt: TGTGCCAGCAATATAGCCGTGAATGAGCAGTATTTT
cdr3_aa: CASNIAVNEQYF

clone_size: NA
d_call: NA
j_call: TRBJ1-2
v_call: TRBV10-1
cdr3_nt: TGCGCCAGCAGTGAGTCTGGGAACGGGGACTACACCTTC
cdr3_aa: CASSESGNGDYTF

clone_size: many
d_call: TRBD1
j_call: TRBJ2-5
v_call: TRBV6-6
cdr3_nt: TGTGCCAGCAGTTACGGACAGGGAGGAGAGACCCAGTACTTC
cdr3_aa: CASSYGQGGETQYF

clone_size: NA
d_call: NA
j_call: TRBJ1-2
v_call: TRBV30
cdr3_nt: TGTGCCTGGACAGTGGGGGGCTACACCTTC
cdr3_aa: CAWTVGGYTF

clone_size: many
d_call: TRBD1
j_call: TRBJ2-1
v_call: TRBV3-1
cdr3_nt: TGTGCCAGCAGCCAGGGACAGGGATTCGATGAGCAGTTCTTC
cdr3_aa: CASSQGQGFDEQFF

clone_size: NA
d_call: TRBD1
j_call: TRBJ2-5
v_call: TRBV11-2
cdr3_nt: TGTGCCAGCAGGCCGGCCCAGGGGGCAAGGGGACAAGAGACCCAGTACTTC
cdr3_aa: CASRPAQGARGQETQYF

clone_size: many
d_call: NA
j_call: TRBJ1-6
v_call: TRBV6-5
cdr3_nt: TGTGCCAGCAGATCGGACAAGAGCTATAATTCACCCCTCCACTTT
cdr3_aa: CASRSDKSYNSPLHF

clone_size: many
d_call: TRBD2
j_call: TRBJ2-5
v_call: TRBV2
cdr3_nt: TGTGCCAGCAGGTTCGGAGGACTAGCGGCAGAGACCCAGTACTTC
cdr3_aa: CASRFGGLAAETQYF

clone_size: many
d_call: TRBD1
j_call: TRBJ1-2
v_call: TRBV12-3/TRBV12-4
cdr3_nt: TGTGCCAGCAGTTCAGGGGGCAACTATGGCTACACCTTC
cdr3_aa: CASSSGGNYGYTF